This paragraph covers one T cell receptor (beta chain) sequence. The germline gives CDR1 SGHNT, CDR2 YYREEE (reference sequence). The CDR3 sequence is 14 residues long. Between the trimmed V and J ends, which lost 0 bases and 4 bases, there was a span of 10 bases. Here immunoSEQ multiplex PCR was the method, and the copy in TCRdb shows in-frame clones only, minus some. The sample comprises hundreds of thousands of clones, approximately 83% of which are singletons, and 2.1% rests with the top ten. The record originates from a study of blood T cell repertoires in COVID-19. Study background: Samples representing acute and convalescent COVID-19 were sourced from the United States, Italy and Spain. T cells, B-cell-depleted T cells, or PBMCs supplied cDNA or gDNA.

The chain combines TRBV5-4 with TRBJ1-1, with D possibly being TRBD1 (5 bases). This TCR came from a woman aged 25 to 45 who had recovered from COVID-19. The sample taken for sequencing was peripheral blood. CDR3 nucleotide sequence: TGTGCCAGCAGCTTGGCGGGGGGACCCACTGAAGCTTTCTTT. Translation gives CASSLAGGPTEAFF.